The 19 T cell receptor beta chains reported below all come from one sample, sequenced in a study of cytomegalovirus exposure and HLA in healthy donors. The PCR contained 60 Vbeta and 13 Jbeta primers. The repertoire was sequenced with immunoSEQ multiplex PCR; TCRdb's copy has only in-frame clones and lacks some. This sample carries some 190,000 clones, about 89% of them seen once, and the ten largest clones take 1% to 1.5%. Sequencing was done on a sample of PBMCs. The origin of the receptors is a man under 40 in good health and CMV-seronegative.

V is TRBV10-3 and J is TRBJ1-2; TRBD1 aligns across 7 bases. The CDR3 sequence is 15 residues long. Germline V gives CDR1 ENHRY, CDR2 SYGVKD. Trimming took 6 bases from V and 7 from J; bases not matched to a gene: 14. CDR3 sequence (DNA): TGTGCCATCAGCGAACCCCGACAGGGATGGGGTGGCTACACCTTC. This translates into CAISEPRQGWGGYTF.

The rearrangement joins TRBV18 to TRBJ2-1; tentatively, D is TRBD2 (6 bases). There are 14 residues in the CDR3. Germline V gene data show CDR1 as KGHSH and CDR2 as LQKENI. Trimming took 6 bases from V and 9 from J, leaving 18 bases between them. DNA for the CDR3: TGTGCCAGCTCGTTTCCTGGCCCCGGGGGTGAGCAGTTCTTC. It is translated as CASSFPGPGGEQFF. Drawing the rest from reference TRBV18 and TRBJ2-1, the complete variable domain is NAGVMQNPRHLVRRRGQEARLRCSPMKGHSHVYWYRQLPEEGLKFMVYLQKENIIDESGMPKERFSAEFPKEGPSILRIQQVVRGDSAAYFCASSFPGPGGEQFFGPGTRLTVL.

The J gene is TRBJ1-2, the V gene TRBV6-1, with D hard to call. Trimming removed 7 bases at V and 4 bases at J, with 10 bases between. Germline CDR1 is MNHNS and CDR2 is SASEGT. The CDR3 extends over 12 amino acids. The CDR3 is CASMAGLYGYTF. The CDR3 DNA is TGTGCCAGCATGGCAGGCCTCTATGGCTACACCTTC.

The chain carries TRBV7-9 and TRBJ2-7; 7 bases are a match to TRBD2. The V segment lost 4 bases and the J segment 3 bases; nucleotides outside the gene matches: 9. CDR3 length equals 15 residues. Germline values: CDR1 SEHNR, CDR2 FQNEAQ (reference sequence). CDR3 loop: CASSWDRGVLYEQYF. DNA of the CDR3: TGTGCCAGCAGCTGGGACCGGGGGGTCCTCTACGAGCAGTACTTC.

The chain joins TRBV7-2 to TRBJ2-1; 7 bases agree with TRBD1. CDR3 length equals 13 residues. The ends lost 5 bases at V and 10 bases at J; junction bases unmatched: 8. CDR1 SGHTA and CDR2 FQGNSA come from the germline V gene. CDR3 coding DNA: TGTGCCAGCAGCAAAAACAGGGGAAGCGAGCAGTTCTTC. Protein: CASSKNRGSEQFF.

V usage is TRBV30 and J usage is TRBJ2-1; 11 nucleotides match TRBD2. Germline V gives CDR1 GTSNPN, CDR2 SVGIG (reference sequence). With 8 bases clipped from V and 9 bases from J, the junction kept 15 bases outside the gene matches. The CDR3 sequence is 15 residues long. The CDR3 sequence: CAGETETSGIGEQFF. CDR3 in DNA: TGTGCCGGGGAGACCGAGACTAGCGGGATCGGTGAGCAGTTCTTC.

This clone was seen once. The germline gene is not matched at one end of the junction; a read error may be the cause. J is TRBJ1-1 and V is TRBV29-1; possible D gene TRBD1, 5 bases. The germline V gene has CDR1 SQVTM and CDR2 ANQGSEA. The CDR3 covers 11 residues. This chain's CDR3 is CSVEVGTEAFF. As DNA, the CDR3 is TGCAGCGTTGAGGTTGGGACTGAGGCTTTCTTT.

This chain joins TRBV7-2 and TRBJ1-3; possible D gene TRBD1, 5 bases. The CDR3 is made up of 19 amino acids. V lost 1 base and J lost 4, with 23 bases in between. Germline V gene sequence: CDR1 SGHTA, CDR2 FQGNSA. Here the CDR3 reads CASSLGGSRWGDSGNTIYF. CDR3 coding DNA: TGTGCCAGCAGCTTAGGTGGCTCTCGCTGGGGGGACTCGGGAAACACCATATATTTT.

The gene calls are TRBV5-6 and TRBJ2-7, with D maybe TRBD1 (6 bases). This CDR3 comprises 14 residues. The V end lost 5 bases, the J end lost 4 bases, and 16 bases lay between the germline ends. The germline CDR1 and CDR2 sequences are SGHDT and YYEEEE. This CDR3 reads CASRTGTNSYEQYF. The CDR3 DNA follows: TGTGCCAGCAGAACCGGGACAAATTCTTACGAGCAGTACTTC.

The chain employs TRBV7-2 and TRBJ2-7; D gene ambiguous. Trimming pared 1 base from V and 4 bases from J, leaving 5 bases between. CDR1 is SGHTA, CDR2 FQGNSA, per germline. This CDR3 comprises 12 residues. CDR3 DNA: TGTGCCAGCAGCTTAGAAGCATACGAGCAGTACTTC. It codes for CASSLEAYEQYF.

CDR3 residues: CATSRRDTGGGYTF. The CDR3 DNA is TGTGCCACCAGCAGGAGAGACACCGGGGGAGGCTACACCTTC. The chain employs TRBV15 and TRBJ1-2; a possible D gene is TRBD1 (5 bases). The CDR3 loop spans 14 amino acids. Trimming shortened V by 3 bases and J by 8 bases, and 16 bases separated the two germline ends. The V gene's germline CDR1 is LNHNV and CDR2 YYDKDF (reference sequence). The full variable domain, completed using reference TRBV15 and TRBJ1-2, is DAMVIQNPRYQVTQFGKPVTLSCSQTLNHNVMYWYQQKSSQAPKLLFHYYDKDFNNEADTPDNFQSRRPNTSFCFLDIRSPGLGDTAMYLCATSRRDTGGGYTFGSGTRLTVV.

Here the CDR3 DNA reads TGTGCCAGCAGCGAAACGGACAGAGATACGCAGTATTTT. It is translated as CASSETDRDTQYF. This chain joins TRBV28 and TRBJ2-3, with D possibly TRBD1 on 6 matching bases. This CDR3 contains 13 residues. Trimming cost V 6 bases and J 5 bases, with 12 bases left between them. In germline, CDR1 is MDHEN, CDR2 SYDVKM.

V is TRBV27 and J is TRBJ2-1, with a weak D call TRBD2 (5 bases). CDR3 length: 15 residues. CDR1 is MNHEY, CDR2 SMNVEV, per germline (reference sequence). V was pared by 7 bases and J by 7 bases, with 20 bases between. CDR3 in amino acids: CASNMGGPGGNEQFF. The CDR3 DNA sequence: TGTGCCAGCAACATGGGCGGACCCGGAGGTAATGAGCAGTTCTTC.

J is TRBJ2-3 and V is TRBV9; the D is unclear. The germline V gene encodes CDR1 SGDLS and CDR2 YYNGEE. CDR3 length: 11 residues. V lost 2 bases and J 5 bases, leaving 3 bases between the germline ends. This CDR3 reads CASSVRDTQYF. DNA of the CDR3: TGTGCCAGCAGCGTCAGAGATACGCAGTATTTT.

V usage is TRBV7-9 and J usage is TRBJ1-5, with D possibly being TRBD1 (6 bases). This CDR3 has 14 residues. Germline V CDR1 and CDR2: SEHNR, FQNEAQ (reference sequence). V lost 4 bases and J lost 4, with 11 bases in between. CDR3 loop: CASSSQGLNQPQHF. CDR3 nucleotides: TGTGCCAGCAGCTCACAGGGTCTGAATCAGCCCCAGCATTTT. Together with reference TRBV7-9 and TRBJ1-5, the CDR3 gives the full variable domain: DTGVSQNPRHKITKRGQNVTFRCDPISEHNRLYWYRQTLGQGPEFLTYFQNEAQLEKSRLLSDRFSAERPKGSFSTLEIQRTEQGDSAMYLCASSSQGLNQPQHFGDGTRLSIL.

As for this clone: The junction shows a germline mismatch at one end, possibly a read error. The chain joins TRBV28 to TRBJ1-2; perhaps TRBD1 as D (5 bases). CDR3 size: 12 residues. From germline, CDR1 is MDHEN and CDR2 SYDVKM. In DNA form, the CDR3 reads TGTGCCAGCGGGGGGACGGGCTATCGCTACACCTTC. Translation gives CASGGTGYRYTF.

This rearrangement joins TRBV28 to TRBJ1-5; D possibly corresponds to TRBD1 (6 bases). The ends were cut back, 8 bases at V and 4 bases at J, with 15 bases in the middle. The CDR3 has 14 amino acids. Germline CDR1 and CDR2: MDHEN and SYDVKM. The CDR3 loop reads CASYTQGYNQPQHF. DNA of the CDR3: TGTGCCAGCTATACTCAGGGGTATAATCAGCCCCAGCATTTT.

CDR3 sequence (DNA): TGTGCCAGCAGTCCCTCGGGGACACGGGCTTTCTTT. Translation gives CASSPSGTRAFF. The chain couples TRBV27 to TRBJ1-1, with a possible D match to TRBD1 (6 bases). Germline V CDR1 and CDR2: MNHEY, SMNVEV (reference sequence). The V end lost 5 bases, the J end lost 11 bases, and 15 bases lay between the germline ends. The CDR3 has 12 amino acids.

The chain uses TRBV28 and TRBJ2-5, with a tentative D call TRBD1 (5 bases). Germline assignment: CDR1 MDHEN and CDR2 SYDVKM. The CDR3 runs to 16 residues. Trimming pared 4 bases from V and 4 bases from J, leaving 19 bases between. CDR3 sequence (DNA): TGTGCCAGCAGTTCCTCCTGGGGCCCGAGCAGAGAGACCCAGTACTTC. Amino acids: CASSSSWGPSRETQYF.